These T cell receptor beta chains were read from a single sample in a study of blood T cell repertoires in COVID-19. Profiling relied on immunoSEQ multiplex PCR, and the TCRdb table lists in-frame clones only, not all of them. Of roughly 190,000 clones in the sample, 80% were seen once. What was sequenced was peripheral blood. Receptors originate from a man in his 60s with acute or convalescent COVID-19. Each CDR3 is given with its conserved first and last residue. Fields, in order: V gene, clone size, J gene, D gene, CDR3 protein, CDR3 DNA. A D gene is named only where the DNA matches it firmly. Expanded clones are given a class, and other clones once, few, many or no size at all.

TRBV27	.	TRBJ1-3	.	CASSLYAGAEDLSGNTIYF	TGTGCCAGCAGTTTATATGCAGGGGCGGAGGACCTCTCTGGAAACACCATATATTTT
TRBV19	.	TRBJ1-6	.	CASSIQRDNSPLHF	TGTGCCAGTAGTATACAACGGGATAATTCACCCCTCCACTTT
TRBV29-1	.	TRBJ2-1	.	CSVEAGSEQFF	TGCAGCGTTGAGGCGGGTAGTGAGCAGTTCTTC
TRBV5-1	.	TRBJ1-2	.	CASSLGSYGYTF	TGCGCCAGCAGCTTGGGCAGCTATGGCTACACCTTC
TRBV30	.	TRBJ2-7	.	CAWKRAYEQYF	TGTGCCTGGAAGAGGGCCTACGAGCAGTACTTC
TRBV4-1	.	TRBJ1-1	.	CASSQEEGFGAFF	TGCGCCAGCAGCCAAGAGGAGGGTTTCGGAGCTTTCTTT
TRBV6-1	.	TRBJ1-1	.	CASREYSEAFF	TGTGCCAGCAGGGAGTACTCTGAAGCTTTCTTT
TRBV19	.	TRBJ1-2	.	CASVYTTGLYGYTF	TGTGCCTCCGTATACACGACAGGCCTCTATGGCTACACCTTC
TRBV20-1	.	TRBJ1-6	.	CSASSRGNLGGYNSPLHF	TGCAGTGCTAGTTCTCGGGGAAACCTCGGGGGGTATAATTCACCCCTCCACTTT
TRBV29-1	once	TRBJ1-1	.	CSVVDGDTEAFF	TGCAGCGTTGTAGACGGGGACACTGAAGCTTTCTTT
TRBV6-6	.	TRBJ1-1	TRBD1	CASSYRRGQMNTEAFF	TGTGCCAGCAGTTACCGGCGGGGACAGATGAACACTGAAGCTTTCTTT
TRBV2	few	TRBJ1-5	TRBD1	CASRPGTGSGSNQPQHF	TGTGCCAGCAGGCCCGGGACAGGGTCCGGGAGCAATCAGCCCCAGCATTTT
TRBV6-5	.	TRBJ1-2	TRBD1	CASSYSGQVLRDGYTF	TGTGCCAGCAGTTACTCCGGACAGGTTCTACGAGATGGCTACACCTTC
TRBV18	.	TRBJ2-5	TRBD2	CASSPQAGGETQYF	TGTGCCAGCTCACCCCAAGCCGGGGGGGAGACCCAGTACTTC
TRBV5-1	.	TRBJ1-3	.	CASSLRQGAGNTIYF	TGCGCCAGCAGCTTGCGGCAGGGTGCTGGAAACACCATATATTTT
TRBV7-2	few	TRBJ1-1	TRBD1	CASSLYRGNTEAFF	TGTGCCAGCAGCTTATACAGGGGGAACACTGAAGCTTTCTTT
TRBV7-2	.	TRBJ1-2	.	CASSLAQGSYGYTF	TGTGCCAGCAGCTTAGCGCAGGGGTCCTATGGCTACACCTTC
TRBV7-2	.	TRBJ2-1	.	CASSKRQNEQFF	TGTGCCAGCAGCAAAAGACAGAATGAGCAGTTCTTC
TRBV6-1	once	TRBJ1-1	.	CASSEDRTEAFF	TGTGCCAGCAGTGAAGACAGGACTGAAGCTTTCTTT
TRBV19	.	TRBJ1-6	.	CASRTVGGSPLHF	TGTGCCAGTAGAACCGTCGGAGGTTCACCCCTCCACTTT
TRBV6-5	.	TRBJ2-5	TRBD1	CASRSGQGIQETQYF	TGTGCCAGCAGGTCAGGACAGGGGATCCAAGAGACCCAGTACTTC
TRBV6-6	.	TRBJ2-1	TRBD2	CASSKRLAGVRNEQFF	TGTGCCAGCAGTAAGCGACTAGCGGGAGTGCGTAATGAGCAGTTCTTC
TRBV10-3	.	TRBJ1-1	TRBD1	CATRLPTGGNTEAFF	TGTGCCACCCGGCTTCCGACAGGGGGAAACACTGAAGCTTTCTTT
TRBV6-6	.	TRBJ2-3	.	CASKRGGQSTDTQYF	TGTGCCAGCAAACGGGGAGGCCAAAGCACAGATACGCAGTATTTT
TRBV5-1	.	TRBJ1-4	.	CASSLEFRGEKLFF	TGCGCCAGCAGCTTGGAATTTAGGGGGGAAAAACTGTTTTTT
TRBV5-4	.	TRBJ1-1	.	CASSLAGGRETEAFF	TGTGCCAGCAGCTTGGCTGGGGGGAGGGAAACTGAAGCTTTCTTT
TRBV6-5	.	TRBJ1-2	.	CASSYISGGGYTF	TGTGCCAGCAGTTATATTTCTGGGGGCGGCTACACCTTC
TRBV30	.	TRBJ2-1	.	CAWGGGQEVYGDEQFF	TGTGCCTGGGGGGGAGGACAGGAGGTATATGGCGATGAGCAGTTCTTC
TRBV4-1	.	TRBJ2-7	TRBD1	CASSRGTGGSYEQYF	TGCGCCAGCAGCCGGGGGACAGGGGGCTCCTACGAGCAGTACTTC
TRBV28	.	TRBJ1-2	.	CASRDSNYGYTF	TGTGCCAGCAGGGACAGTAACTATGGCTACACCTTC
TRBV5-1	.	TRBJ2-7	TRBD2	CASSSGLAGGRGYEQYF	TGCGCCAGCAGCTCCGGACTAGCGGGGGGAAGGGGCTACGAGCAGTACTTC
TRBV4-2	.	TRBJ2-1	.	CASSQASKRTLGNEQFF	TGTGCCAGCAGCCAAGCCTCTAAGCGAACGCTTGGGAATGAGCAGTTCTTC
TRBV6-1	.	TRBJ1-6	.	CASSESPPTGGSPLHF	TGTGCCAGCAGTGAGTCCCCTCCGACAGGAGGTTCACCCCTCCACTTT
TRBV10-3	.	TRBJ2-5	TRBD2	CATQTSQQETQYF	TGTGCCACGCAGACTAGCCAACAAGAGACCCAGTACTTC
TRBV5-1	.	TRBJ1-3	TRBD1	CASSLAGTDFGNTIYF	TGCGCCAGCAGCTTGGCTGGGACAGACTTTGGAAACACCATATATTTT
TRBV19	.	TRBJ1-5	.	CASTRGPTAGNQPQHF	TGTGCCAGTACCAGAGGCCCGACAGCAGGCAATCAGCCCCAGCATTTT
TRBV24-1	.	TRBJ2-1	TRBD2	CATSDSGTSGFNEQFF	TGTGCCACCAGTGATTCCGGGACTAGCGGATTCAATGAGCAGTTCTTC
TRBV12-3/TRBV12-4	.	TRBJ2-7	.	CASSFTTVYEQYF	TGTGCCAGCAGTTTCACGACAGTCTACGAGCAGTACTTC
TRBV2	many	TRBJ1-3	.	CASSEGTGQYGNTIYF	TGTGCCAGCAGTGAAGGAACAGGGCAATATGGAAACACCATATATTTT
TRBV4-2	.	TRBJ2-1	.	CASSQETAATYNEQFF	TGTGCCAGCAGCCAAGAAACAGCGGCAACCTACAATGAGCAGTTCTTC
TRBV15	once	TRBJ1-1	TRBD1	CATSKRTGGEGTEAFF	TGTGCCACCAGCAAGAGGACAGGGGGTGAAGGGACTGAAGCTTTCTTT
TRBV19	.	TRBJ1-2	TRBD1	CASSMDRGLDGYTF	TGTGCCAGTAGTATGGACAGGGGGCTCGATGGCTACACCTTC
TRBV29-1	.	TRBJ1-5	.	CSAQQGVDQPQHF	TGCAGCGCTCAACAGGGTGTGGATCAGCCCCAGCATTTT
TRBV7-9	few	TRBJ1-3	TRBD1	CASSSGQGGTIYF	TGTGCCAGCAGCTCAGGACAGGGAGGCACCATATATTTT
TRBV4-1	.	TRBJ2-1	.	CASSLPRSRYNEQFF	TGCGCCAGCAGCCTTCCTAGGTCCCGCTACAATGAGCAGTTCTTC
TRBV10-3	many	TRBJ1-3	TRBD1	CAISLGQGDGNTIYF	TGTGCCATCAGCCTTGGACAGGGTGATGGAAACACCATATATTTT
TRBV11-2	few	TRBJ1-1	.	CASSGRRNSNTEAFF	TGTGCCAGCAGCGGTAGGAGGAATTCGAACACTGAAGCTTTCTTT
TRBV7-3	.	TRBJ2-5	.	CASSLGLGLQETQYF	TGTGCCAGCAGCTTAGGTTTGGGCCTACAAGAGACCCAGTACTTC